This TCR beta chain was recorded in a study of T cell repertoires in cytomegalovirus infection. Study summary: Shared public TCR beta signatures pointed to both CMV infection and a matching HLA type. Study results and caveats: Identification of carriers of CMV plus the relevant HLA was achieved through cumulative public TCR beta family frequency. Ex vivo, HLA-C-restricted CMV-specific TCR beta clonotypes prevailed over the rest of the response.

Trimming removed 5 bases from V and 6 bases from J; junction bases left unmatched: 13. Germline V gene sequence: CDR1 SGHVT, CDR2 SQSDAQ. The CDR3 is 16 amino acids. A word on this clonotype: The target antigen is unknown.

TCRdb fed the reads into MiXCR, producing one record per CDR3 protein. This table holds 510,000 or so distinct CDR3 sequences, less than 30% found once. Sequencing was carried out using PBMCs. The chain links TRBV7-4 to TRBJ2-5; 9 bases are a match to TRBD2. The TCR sequence derives from a human donor in good health (CMV status not recorded). Some clones in this sample may be carry-over from other donors' samples. CDR3 DNA: TGTGCCAGCAGCATACTCCAGGGACTAGCTGGGAAGACCCAGTACTTC. Its translation is CASSILQGLAGKTQYF.